Below are 25 T cell receptor beta chains sequenced from a single sample in a study of T-cell reconstitution after alpha-beta-depleted transplantation in children. Unique molecular identifiers tagged the TCRbeta library. TCRdb re-called the PCR reads through MiXCR, storing one row per CDR3 protein. The sample has almost 250,000 distinct CDR3 sequences; 20% to 30% are singletons. The source material was PBMCs, sampled before TCRalphabeta/CD19-depleted stem cell transplant. These TCRs come from a girl aged 2-10 years with Fanconi anemia, due to receive a stem cell transplant.

This chain connects TRBV7-3 to TRBJ2-1; the D gene is possibly TRBD2 (6 bases). V lost 2 bases and J 0 bases, leaving 11 bases between the germline ends. The CDR3 is made up of 16 amino acids. Germline V gives CDR1 SGHTA, CDR2 FQGTGA. The CDR3 DNA reads TGTGCCAGCAGCTTATTAGCGGTTAGCTCCTACAATGAGCAGTTCTTC. Protein sequence: CASSLLAVSSYNEQFF.

The V call is TRBV6-5, the J call TRBJ2-4, with D possibly being TRBD1 or TRBD2 (5 bases each). Germline CDR1 MNHEY, CDR2 SVGAGI. The CDR3 is 15 residues long. The V end was cut by 2 bases, the J end by 6 bases, with 14 bases between. CDR3 DNA: TGTGCCAGCAGTTACATCAGGGACGAGAGAAACATTCAGTACTTC. It codes for CASSYIRDERNIQYF.

This clonotype was recorded once. The V gene is TRBV7-9, the J gene TRBJ2-2; no firm D call. The V gene lost 7 bases and the J gene lost 7 bases, with 16 bases spanning the gap. The CDR3 covers 14 residues. Germline V CDR1 and CDR2: SEHNR, FQNEAQ (reference sequence). CDR3 sequence (DNA): TGTGCCAGCACCATCAGAGGAAGGGTCGGGGAGCTGTTTTTT. Encoded protein: CASTIRGRVGELFF.

This clonotype has at least ten counts. The V and J genes are TRBV4-2 and TRBJ2-7; possibly TRBD1 for D (5 bases). Germline-derived CDR1 and CDR2 are LGHNA and YNFKEQ. The CDR3 loop spans 13 amino acids. The germline V and J ends were trimmed by 0 bases and 7 bases, with 10 bases remaining between them. CDR3 region: CASSQEPGFEQYF. DNA for the CDR3: TGTGCCAGCAGCCAAGAGCCAGGGTTTGAGCAGTACTTC.

In its sample, this clonotype was seen a few times. The V call is TRBV28, the J call TRBJ1-1; D is undetermined. The CDR3 is 10 residues long. Trimming shortened V by 3 bases and J by 8 bases, and 4 bases separated the two germline ends. Germline values: CDR1 MDHEN, CDR2 SYDVKM. In DNA form, the CDR3 reads TGTGCCAGCAGTTTCGGAGAAGCTTTCTTT. Translating gives CASSFGEAFF.

The chain recombines TRBV6-2 or TRBV6-3 with TRBJ2-3; 11 nucleotides match TRBD1. The CDR3 contains 19 residues. The junction had 15 bases not matched to a gene; V was cut back by 5 bases and J by 2 bases. Germline V lookup: CDR1 MNHEY, CDR2 SVGEGT. The CDR3 bases are TGTGCCAGCAGTCGAGGACAGGGGGCGGCGGGGGACTTCACAGATACGCAGTATTTT. Amino acids: CASSRGQGAAGDFTDTQYF.

As concerns this clonotype: With a much larger clone just one base away, this may be a read error. The J gene is TRBJ2-6, the V gene TRBV20-1; no clear D. The CDR3 has 14 residues. CDR1 DFQATT and CDR2 SNEGSKA come from the germline V gene (reference sequence). CDR3 sequence reads: CSASFPSGTNVLTF. CDR3 in DNA: TGCAGTGCTAGTTTCCCCAGTGGGACCAACGTCCTGACTTTC.

The gene calls are TRBV29-1 and TRBJ2-1; D is uncertain. The CDR3 is 11 residues long. CDR1 is SQVTM, CDR2 ANQGSEA, per germline. V was cut by 6 bases and J by 6 bases, with 9 bases left in between. As DNA, the CDR3 is TGCAGCGTCCCGCCGGCCAATGAGCAGTTCTTC. Encoded protein: CSVPPANEQFF.

This chain uses TRBV29-1 with TRBJ1-2, with 7 bases fitting TRBD1. The CDR3 runs to 14 residues. Trimming removed 1 base from V and 4 bases from J; junction bases left unmatched: 6. CDR1 is SQVTM, CDR2 ANQGSEA, per germline. CDR3 DNA sequence: TGCAGCGTTGAAGGAGGGACAGCGTTCTATGGCTACACCTTC. This sequence encodes CSVEGGTAFYGYTF. The entire variable domain, with the rest obtained from reference TRBV29-1 and TRBJ1-2, is as follows: SAVISQKPSRDICQRGTSLTIQCQVDSQVTMMFWYRQQPGQSLTLIATANQGSEATYESGFVIDKFPISRPNLTFSTLTVSNMSPEDSSIYLCSVEGGTAFYGYTFGSGTRLTVV.

The chain links TRBV4-2 to TRBJ2-2, with 8 bases that match TRBD2. Germline assignment: CDR1 LGHNA and CDR2 YNFKEQ. CDR3 length: 17 residues. Trimming at V came to 2 bases and at J to 1 base, leaving 6 bases not matched to a gene. CDR3 amino acids: CASSQLAGRVNTGELFF. CDR3 bases: TGTGCCAGCAGCCAATTAGCGGGGAGAGTGAACACCGGGGAGCTGTTTTTT.

The rearrangement uses TRBV14 and TRBJ2-1; 12 bases line up with TRBD2. The CDR3 extends over 15 amino acids. The junction had 8 bases not matched to a gene; V was cut back by 4 bases and J by 10 bases. CDR1 and CDR2 (germline): SGHDN, FVKESK. CDR3 amino acids: CASSRRLAGVEEQFF. CDR3 coding DNA: TGTGCCAGCAGCCGCCGACTAGCGGGAGTCGAGGAGCAGTTCTTC.

This clonotype showed up many times. V usage is TRBV20-1 and J usage is TRBJ2-2; TRBD2 aligns across 12 bases. Germline assignment: CDR1 DFQATT and CDR2 SNEGSKA (reference sequence). Trimming took 4 bases from V and 4 from J; bases not matched to a gene: 4. CDR3 size: 15 residues. The CDR3 region is CSATSGGASTGELFF. For the CDR3, the DNA is TGCAGTGCTACTAGCGGGGGGGCAAGCACCGGGGAGCTGTTTTTT.

There are many counts of this clonotype. The CDR3 spells CASSLRSSDITGELFF. As DNA, the CDR3 is TGTGCCAGCAGTTTGAGGTCTAGCGACATCACCGGGGAGCTGTTTTTT. The chain has TRBV12-3 or TRBV12-4 and TRBJ2-2; tentative D call: TRBD2 (6 bases). V shed 3 bases and J shed 4 bases, with 15 bases lying between them. The CDR3 has 16 amino acids.

In its sample, this clonotype was seen many times. The rearrangement uses TRBV28 and TRBJ2-7; D is unresolved. V shed 7 bases and J shed 0 bases, with 16 bases lying between them. The CDR3 loop spans 15 amino acids. CDR1 MDHEN and CDR2 SYDVKM come from the germline V gene. For the CDR3, the DNA is TGTGCCAGCAATATACGCCGACTCAGCTCCTACGAGCAGTACTTC. It specifies CASNIRRLSSYEQYF.

V and J are TRBV27 and TRBJ2-1, with 9 bases lining up with TRBD2. CDR3 length: 15 amino acids. Per germline, CDR1 MNHEY and CDR2 SMNVEV (reference sequence). V shed 7 bases, J shed 0 bases, and the junction held 4 bases outside the gene matches. This CDR3 is CASNLAGNSYNEQFF. The CDR3 region has the DNA TGTGCCAGCAACCTAGCGGGGAACTCCTACAATGAGCAGTTCTTC.

The table lists this clonotype with a few counts. One base away lies a much larger clone, so this may be a sequencing read error. This chain uses TRBV29-1 with TRBJ1-1; tentative D call: TRBD1 (5 bases). V was trimmed by 4 bases and J by 3 bases, leaving 6 bases between them. CDR1 SQVTM and CDR2 ANQGSEA come from the germline V gene. The CDR3 totals 11 residues. The CDR3 spells CSVGGDTEAFF. The CDR3 DNA sequence: TGCAGCGTTGGGGGGGACACTGAAGCTTTCTTT.

This clonotype was picked up many times. The chain employs TRBV28 and TRBJ2-3; unclear D gene. Trimming took off 8 bases at V and 6 bases at J, with 9 bases between the two ends. The germline V gene has CDR1 MDHEN and CDR2 SYDVKM. CDR3 size: 11 residues. The CDR3 here is CASRIWDTQYF. The CDR3 DNA follows: TGTGCCAGCCGGATTTGGGATACGCAGTATTTT.

This clonotype was detected ten times or more. The chain links TRBV6-2 or TRBV6-3 to TRBJ2-7; D unclear. Between the trimmed V and J ends, which lost 6 bases and 0 bases, there was a span of 9 bases. This CDR3 is built from 13 residues. Germline CDR1 is MNHEY and CDR2 is SVGEGT. CDR3 region: CASSIGSSYEQYF. Written as DNA, the CDR3 is TGTGCCAGCAGCATCGGGTCCTCCTACGAGCAGTACTTC.

The rearrangement joins TRBV12-3 or TRBV12-4 to TRBJ2-6; D might be TRBD1 (5 bases). V gave up 4 bases and J gave up 7 bases, with 11 bases separating them. The CDR3 loop spans 14 amino acids. The CDR3 bases are TGTGCCAGCAGTTCACATGGGGCTGCCAACGTCCTGACTTTC. Protein: CASSSHGAANVLTF.

The genes are TRBV11-2 and TRBJ1-4; D is unresolved. CDR1 and CDR2 from the germline V gene are SGHAT and FQNNGV. The CDR3 spans 15 residues. Trimming pared 1 base from V and 8 bases from J, leaving 14 bases between. This CDR3 is CASSLGGSGLEKLFF. The DNA for the CDR3 is TGTGCCAGCAGCTTAGGAGGATCGGGGTTGGAAAAACTGTTTTTT.

This chain uses TRBV25-1 with TRBJ2-5; 10 bases map to TRBD2. The V and J ends lost 5 bases and 0 bases, in that order; junction bases with no gene match: 6. The CDR3 contains 16 residues. Per germline, CDR1 MGHDK and CDR2 SYGVNS. This chain's CDR3 is CASSKLAGSYQETQYF. CDR3 bases: TGTGCCAGCAGTAAACTAGCGGGATCGTACCAAGAGACCCAGTACTTC.

This clonotype was observed many times. The V call is TRBV12-3 or TRBV12-4, the J call TRBJ2-7; 12 bases are a match to TRBD2. V was clipped by 6 bases and J by 3 bases; unmatched bases: 6. The CDR3 sequence is 15 residues long. CDR3: CASRPSGRAFYEQYF. The DNA for the CDR3 is TGTGCCAGCAGGCCTAGCGGGAGGGCCTTCTACGAGCAGTACTTC.

This clonotype was observed a handful of times. The V gene is TRBV20-1, the J gene TRBJ2-1; TRBD2 might be the D (6 bases). The CDR3 consists of 12 residues. The germline CDR1 and CDR2 sequences are DFQATT and SNEGSKA (reference sequence). The germline V and J ends were trimmed by 2 bases and 7 bases, with 9 bases remaining between them. The CDR3 loop reads CSARTSMNEQFF. The CDR3, as DNA: TGCAGTGCTAGAACTAGCATGAATGAGCAGTTCTTC.

This clonotype was picked up a small number of times. This chain connects TRBV18 to TRBJ2-3; 8 bases fit TRBD2. V lost 4 bases and J lost 0; bases outside the gene matches: 12. Germline lookup yields CDR1 KGHSH and CDR2 LQKENI. The CDR3 is 18 amino acids. The CDR3 nucleotides read TGTGCCAGCTCACGCCTAGTCAGCGGGGGCACTAGCACAGATACGCAGTATTTT. Its translation is CASSRLVSGGTSTDTQYF.

This clonotype was counted many times. The chain links TRBV7-2 to TRBJ1-6, with 7 bases that match TRBD1. The CDR3 consists of 15 residues. Germline V gives CDR1 SGHTA, CDR2 FQGNSA. V lost 5 bases, J lost 6 bases, and 7 bases stayed unmatched. The CDR3 reads CASSHTTGFNSPLHF. The DNA of the CDR3 is TGTGCCAGCAGCCACACGACAGGGTTTAATTCACCCCTCCACTTT. Complete variable domain (other parts from reference TRBV7-2 and TRBJ1-6): GAGVSQSPSNKVTEKGKDVELRCDPISGHTALYWYRQSLGQGLEFLIYFQGNSAPDKSGLPSDRFSAERTGGSVSTLTIQRTQQEDSAVYLCASSHTTGFNSPLHFGNGTRLTVT.